Sequencing of this TCR beta chain was carried out in a study of cytomegalovirus exposure and HLA in healthy donors. Germline CDR1 SGHVS, CDR2 FNYEAQ. There are 15 residues in the CDR3. V lost 2 bases, J lost 4 bases, and 11 bases lay in between. Primers: 60 Vbeta forward and 13 Jbeta reverse. This table comes from immunoSEQ multiplex PCR, and its TCRdb copy is limited to in-frame clones, with some not included. The data show 160,000 or so clones, with 70% to 80% seen just once and 8.5% to 10% held by the top ten. The genes are TRBV7-6 and TRBJ2-2; perhaps TRBD1 as D (5 bases). Sequenced material: PBMCs. This TCR was sampled from a man younger than 35 in good health and CMV-seropositive. CDR3 sequence reads: CASSLTTRATGELFF. As DNA, the CDR3 is TGTGCCAGCAGCTTAACTACCAGGGCCACCGGGGAGCTGTTTTTT.